The 19 T cell receptor beta chains presented below share a single source sample, sequenced in a study of blood T cell repertoires in COVID-19. Generated by immunoSEQ multiplex PCR, the TCRdb table keeps only in-frame clones and is missing some. Here the sample spans 31,000 or so clones, approximately 89% being singletons. The sequenced sample was peripheral blood. The receptors derive from a human donor in a cohort sampled during active COVID-19.

This chain connects TRBV6-5 to TRBJ2-2; D remains unclear. Germline V gene data show CDR1 as MNHEY and CDR2 as SVGAGI. Trimming pared 0 bases from V and 3 bases from J, leaving 5 bases between. This CDR3 has 14 residues. CDR3 region: CASSYSDYTGELFF. The CDR3 DNA reads TGTGCCAGCAGTTACTCAGACTACACCGGGGAGCTGTTTTTT.

This rearrangement joins TRBV6-5 to TRBJ2-7; 12 bases line up with TRBD2. The CDR3 length is 15 residues. Germline lookup yields CDR1 MNHEY and CDR2 SVGAGI. J lost 5 bases, V lost 2 bases, and 4 bases had no gene match. Written as DNA, the CDR3 is TGTGCCAGCAGTTACAATCTAGCGGGGGGGAACGAGCAGTACTTC. Translation gives CASSYNLAGGNEQYF.

This sequence joins TRBV7-6 and TRBJ1-4; D gene uncertain. Between the trimmed V and J ends, which lost 5 bases and 4 bases, there was a span of 11 bases. The germline V gene encodes CDR1 SGHVS and CDR2 FNYEAQ. The CDR3 runs 14 residues. CDR3 nucleotide sequence: TGTGCCAGCAGCCACGCCCGGGGTAATGAAAAACTGTTTTTT. As protein: CASSHARGNEKLFF.

In this sample, this clone turned up once. The gene calls are TRBV20-1 and TRBJ1-1; 8 nucleotides line up with TRBD1. The CDR3 is 16 residues long. Germline loops: CDR1 DFQATT, CDR2 SNEGSKA (reference sequence). Trimming removed 3 bases from V and 1 base from J; junction bases left unmatched: 10. CDR3 sequence: CSASGDRGKRNTEAFF. The CDR3 DNA follows: TGCAGTGCTAGTGGAGACAGGGGTAAAAGGAACACTGAAGCTTTCTTT.

The rearrangement joins TRBV7-2 to TRBJ1-1, with no clear D. Trimming cost V 0 bases and J 1 base, with 15 bases left between them. The V gene's germline CDR1 is SGHTA and CDR2 FQGNSA. The CDR3 spans 17 residues. CDR3 in amino acids: CASSLAREFGGNTEAFF. The CDR3 nucleotides are TGTGCCAGCAGCTTAGCGCGGGAGTTTGGAGGGAACACTGAAGCTTTCTTT.

This clone counts as medium-sized. This rearrangement joins TRBV30 to TRBJ2-2; D is unresolved. Trimming shortened V by 2 bases and J by 5 bases, and 12 bases separated the two germline ends. The germline gives CDR1 GTSNPN, CDR2 SVGIG (reference sequence). CDR3 length equals 14 residues. The CDR3 is CAWSPLPETGELFF. In DNA, the CDR3 is TGTGCCTGGAGTCCCCTACCGGAGACCGGGGAGCTGTTTTTT.

This chain uses TRBV6-5 with TRBJ2-3, with TRBD2 matching over 14 bases. This CDR3 is built from 15 residues. Germline V gene lookup returns CDR1 MNHEY and CDR2 SVGAGI. V trimming: 6 bases; J trimming: 8 bases; junction bases outside the gene matches: 7. CDR3 region: CASRRLAGGEGTQYF. The CDR3 region has the DNA TGTGCCAGCAGGAGACTAGCGGGGGGGGAAGGTACGCAGTATTTT.

This rearrangement joins TRBV5-5 to TRBJ2-5; no reliable D call. The CDR3 is made up of 13 amino acids. Trimming cost V 4 bases and J 5 bases, with 12 bases left between them. The germline V gene encodes CDR1 SGHKS and CDR2 YYEKEE (reference sequence). CDR3 sequence reads: CASSPTVVETQYF. The CDR3 DNA follows: TGTGCCAGCAGCCCAACAGTGGTGGAGACCCAGTACTTC.

The rearrangement links TRBV4-1 to TRBJ1-5; tentative D call: TRBD1 (5 bases). Trimming cost V 3 bases and J 2 bases, with 17 bases left between them. Per the germline V gene, CDR1 is MGHRA and CDR2 is YSYEKL. The CDR3 is 17 amino acids. The CDR3 DNA reads as TGCGCCAGCAGCCAGAATGGGGCAGGGTACGGCAATCAGCCCCAGCATTTT. The encoded protein is CASSQNGAGYGNQPQHF.

This chain joins TRBV7-9 and TRBJ1-5; D may be TRBD1 (6 bases). The CDR3 runs to 17 residues. Germline CDR1 is SEHNR and CDR2 is FQNEAQ (reference sequence). Trimming stripped 5 bases from V and 1 base from J, with 18 bases between. The CDR3 DNA follows: TGTGCCAGCAGCCCCGCGCAGGGGTTCTCAAGCAATCAGCCCCAGCATTTT. As protein: CASSPAQGFSSNQPQHF.

This clone was recorded a few times. The chain uses TRBV5-5 and TRBJ2-5, with 9 positions matching TRBD2. J gave up 6 bases and V 0 bases, and 6 bases lay outside the gene matches. The CDR3 is 15 residues long. CDR1 SGHKS and CDR2 YYEKEE come from the germline V gene (reference sequence). The CDR3 region is CASSLDGGGAQTQYF. CDR3 DNA: TGTGCCAGCAGCTTGGACGGCGGGGGGGCGCAGACCCAGTACTTC.

This chain uses TRBV19 with TRBJ2-7, with D uncertain. With 5 bases removed from V and 3 bases from J, the gap between germline ends came to 20 bases. The CDR3 sequence is 16 residues long. Germline V gives CDR1 LNHDA, CDR2 SQIVND (reference sequence). The CDR3 DNA is TGTGCCAGTAGTCCAAACTTCGACACCGTCTACTACGAGCAGTACTTC. Its protein is CASSPNFDTVYYEQYF.

The count of this clone is one. The chain joins TRBV12-3 or TRBV12-4 to TRBJ2-5; no clear D gene. The CDR3 contains 12 residues. The V and J ends lost 5 bases and 4 bases respectively, with 8 bases between them. The CDR3 coding sequence is TGTGCCAGCAGTCCCCAGGTAGAGACCCAGTACTTC. Translation: CASSPQVETQYF.

In DNA form, the CDR3 reads TGTGCCAGCAGTTCAAACGGTGGGGGGATTTGGGATCAGCCCCAGCATTTT. Protein: CASSSNGGGIWDQPQHF. V usage is TRBV7-9 and J usage is TRBJ1-5, with TRBD1 as a possible D gene (5 bases). V lost 6 bases, J lost 5 bases, and 23 bases lay in between. Germline V gene lookup returns CDR1 SEHNR and CDR2 FQNEAQ (reference sequence). This CDR3 region has 17 residues.

The chain combines TRBV24-1 with TRBJ2-3; 7 bases are shared with TRBD1. The V segment lost 5 bases and the J segment 2 bases; nucleotides outside the gene matches: 3. Per the germline V gene, CDR1 is KGHDR and CDR2 is SFDVKD. This CDR3 is built from 14 residues. The CDR3 protein is CATSATGNTDTQYF. The CDR3 nucleotides are TGTGCCACCAGTGCGACAGGGAACACAGATACGCAGTATTTT.

The genes are TRBV11-3 and TRBJ2-2; 7 nucleotides line up with TRBD1. This CDR3 has 15 amino acids. Germline V gene data show CDR1 as SGHNT and CDR2 as YENEEA. The junction had 5 bases not matched to a gene; V was cut back by 5 bases and J by 2 bases. The CDR3: CASSKGQINTGELFF. The CDR3 region has the DNA TGTGCCAGCAGCAAGGGACAGATTAACACCGGGGAGCTGTTTTTT.

This clone came up once. CDR3: CASSLWGGTRVDYGYTF. The CDR3 DNA follows: TGTGCCAGCAGTTTATGGGGGGGAACTAGGGTGGACTATGGCTACACCTTC. This sequence joins TRBV27 and TRBJ1-2; D possibly corresponds to TRBD1 (5 bases). This CDR3 comprises 17 residues. CDR1 is MNHEY, CDR2 SMNVEV, per germline (reference sequence). Deletions cut 1 base from V and 3 bases from J, with 18 bases between.

This clone was picked up a small number of times. V gene TRBV16 combines with J gene TRBJ2-2; 8 bases align to TRBD2. The V segment lost 0 bases and the J segment 5 bases; nucleotides outside the gene matches: 2. There are 15 residues in the CDR3. CDR1 KGHSY and CDR2 FQNENV come from the germline V gene. CDR3 DNA sequence: TGTGCCAGCAGCCAATCCCGACTAGCGACCGGGGAGCTGTTTTTT. The encoded protein is CASSQSRLATGELFF.

This rearrangement joins TRBV27 to TRBJ2-1; 7 nucleotides line up with TRBD2. The V gene's germline CDR1 is MNHEY and CDR2 SMNVEV (reference sequence). This CDR3 spans 16 amino acids. With 2 bases clipped from V and 2 bases from J, the junction kept 6 bases outside the gene matches. CDR3 sequence: CASSLGAGVPYNEQFF. The DNA for the CDR3 is TGTGCCAGCAGTTTAGGGGCGGGAGTACCCTACAATGAGCAGTTCTTC.